This TCR beta chain was captured by sequencing in a study of blood T cell repertoires in COVID-19. Turning to the study itself: In each case, the material was cDNA or gDNA derived from T cells, B-cell-depleted T cells, or PBMCs.

It was during active infection that Seattle patients were enrolled and then longitudinally followed. Repertoires were generated with immunoSEQ multiplex PCR, while TCRdb's copy carries only in-frame clones and drops some. The sample yields some 150,000 clones, 84% seen once. The CDR3 spans 12 residues. The germline V gene encodes CDR1 SEHNR and CDR2 FQNEAQ (reference sequence). Trimming removed 4 bases from V and 7 bases from J, with 7 bases in between. This clonotype was sampled from a woman in her 70s with COVID-19, enrolled during active disease. This sequence joins TRBV7-9 and TRBJ2-2; D remains unclear. The specimen sequenced was peripheral blood. The CDR3 loop reads CASSYTVGELFF. Written as DNA, the CDR3 is TGTGCCAGCAGCTATACGGTCGGGGAGCTGTTTTTT.